This T cell receptor beta chain was obtained from a study of blood T cell repertoires in COVID-19. Sequenced by immunoSEQ multiplex PCR; TCRdb stores in-frame clones only, minus some. This table has 49,000 or so clones, roughly 88% appearing once. Trimming pared 4 bases from V and 1 base from J, leaving 14 bases between. Germline assignment: CDR1 SGHAT and CDR2 FQNNGV. This CDR3 contains 16 residues. Sequenced sample: peripheral blood. This sequence joins TRBV11-2 and TRBJ2-1, with D possibly matching TRBD2 (5 bases). The TCR was taken from a woman aged 80 or older with COVID-19, enrolled during active disease. CDR3 bases: TGTGCCAGCAGCTCCCGAGGACGGGGTTCCTACAATGAGCAGTTCTTC. It encodes CASSSRGRGSYNEQFF.